A selection of T cell receptor beta chains follows, all from one sample in a study of T cell changes during pregnancy in multiple sclerosis. The method was immunoSEQ multiplex PCR; TCRdb's version includes in-frame clones alone and lacks a portion of them. The sample carries some 100,000 clones, around nine tenths recorded once. Source: peripheral blood, taken in the second trimester of pregnancy. These receptors originate from a female donor with multiple sclerosis, enrolled in a pregnancy study. The CDR3 runs from the conserved cysteine through the conserved F or W. D genes are given only for firm matches. Clone sizes are given selectively: once, few, many, or a class where the clone is expanded.

d_gene	abundance	j_gene	v_gene	CDR3aa	CDR3nt
-	-	TRBJ2-6	TRBV5-5	CASSLRQFSSGANVLTF	TGTGCCAGCAGCTTAAGACAGTTCTCCTCTGGGGCCAACGTCCTGACTTTC
-	-	TRBJ2-3	TRBV5-1	CASSLPRGDTQYF	TGCGCCAGCAGCTTGCCTAGGGGAGATACGCAGTATTTT
-	-	TRBJ1-2	TRBV7-2	CASSLEQASYGYTF	TGTGCCAGCAGCTTAGAACAGGCCAGCTATGGCTACACCTTC
TRBD1	-	TRBJ1-5	TRBV4-2	CASSQEGGQGGNQPQHF	TGTGCCAGCAGCCAAGAAGGAGGACAGGGAGGCAATCAGCCCCAGCATTTT
-	-	TRBJ1-5	TRBV6-6	CASSSLVGRGDQPQHF	TGTGCCAGCAGTTCCTTAGTGGGCAGGGGAGATCAGCCCCAGCATTTT
-	once	TRBJ2-7	TRBV2	CASQLSYEQYF	TGTGCCAGCCAACTGTCCTACGAGCAGTACTTC
-	-	TRBJ2-3	TRBV18	CASSPRADSLSTDTQYF	TGTGCCAGCTCACCGCGGGCGGACAGCCTCAGCACAGATACGCAGTATTTT
TRBD2	-	TRBJ2-5	TRBV5-4	CASSRLAGGPYQETQYF	TGTGCCAGCAGCCGACTAGCGGGGGGGCCGTACCAAGAGACCCAGTACTTC
-	-	TRBJ2-2	TRBV5-5	CASSFLTGAPNTGELFF	TGTGCCAGCAGCTTCCTCACGGGAGCCCCCAACACCGGGGAGCTGTTTTTT
TRBD2	-	TRBJ2-6	TRBV7-9	CASSWGGAGANVLTF	TGTGCCAGCAGCTGGGGGGGGGCTGGGGCCAACGTCCTGACTTTC
-	-	TRBJ2-3	TRBV7-3	CASSRYGGPDTQYF	TGTGCCAGCAGCCGGTATGGAGGGCCCGATACGCAGTATTTT
-	-	TRBJ1-5	TRBV5-8	CASSLGQAAEPQHF	TGTGCCAGCAGCTTGGGACAGGCGGCGGAGCCCCAGCATTTT